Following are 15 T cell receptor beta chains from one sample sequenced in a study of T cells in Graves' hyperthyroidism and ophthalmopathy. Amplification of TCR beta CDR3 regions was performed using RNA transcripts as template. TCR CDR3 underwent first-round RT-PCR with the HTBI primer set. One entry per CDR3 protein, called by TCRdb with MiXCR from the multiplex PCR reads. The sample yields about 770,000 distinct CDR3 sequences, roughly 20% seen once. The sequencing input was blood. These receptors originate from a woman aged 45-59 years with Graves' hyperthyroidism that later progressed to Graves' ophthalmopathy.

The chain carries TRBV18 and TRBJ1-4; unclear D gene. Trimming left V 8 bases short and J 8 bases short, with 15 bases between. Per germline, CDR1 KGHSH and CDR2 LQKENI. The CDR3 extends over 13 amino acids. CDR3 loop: CASRAYEAEKLFF. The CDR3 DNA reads TGTGCCAGCCGGGCCTACGAAGCCGAAAAACTGTTTTTT.

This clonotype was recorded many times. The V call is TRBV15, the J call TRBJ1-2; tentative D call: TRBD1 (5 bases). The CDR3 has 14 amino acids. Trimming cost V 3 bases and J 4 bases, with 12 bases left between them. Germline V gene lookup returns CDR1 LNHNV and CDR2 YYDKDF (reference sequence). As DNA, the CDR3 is TGTGCCACCAGCAGCGCGGACAAGCGCTATGGCTACACCTTC. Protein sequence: CATSSADKRYGYTF.

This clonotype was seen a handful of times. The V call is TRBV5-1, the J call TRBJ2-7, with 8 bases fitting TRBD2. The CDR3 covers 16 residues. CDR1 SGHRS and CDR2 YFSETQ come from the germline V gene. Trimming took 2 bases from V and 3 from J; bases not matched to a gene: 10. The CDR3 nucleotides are TGCGCCAGCAGCTTCAGCGGGGGCCCGGGTTTCTACGAGCAGTACTTC. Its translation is CASSFSGGPGFYEQYF.

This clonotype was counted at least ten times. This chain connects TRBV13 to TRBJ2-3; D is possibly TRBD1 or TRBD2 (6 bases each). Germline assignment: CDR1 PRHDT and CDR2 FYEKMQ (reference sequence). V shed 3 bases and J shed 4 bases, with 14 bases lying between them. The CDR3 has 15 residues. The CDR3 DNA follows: TGTGCCAGCAGCTTCCCGTTCGGGGGCCCAGATACGCAGTATTTT. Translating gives CASSFPFGGPDTQYF.

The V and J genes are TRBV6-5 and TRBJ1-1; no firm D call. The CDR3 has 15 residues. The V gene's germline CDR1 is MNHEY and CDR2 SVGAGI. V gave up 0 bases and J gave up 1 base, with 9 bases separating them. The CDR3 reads CASSYSGHPNTEAFF. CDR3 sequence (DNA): TGTGCCAGCAGTTACTCCGGCCACCCGAACACTGAAGCTTTCTTT.

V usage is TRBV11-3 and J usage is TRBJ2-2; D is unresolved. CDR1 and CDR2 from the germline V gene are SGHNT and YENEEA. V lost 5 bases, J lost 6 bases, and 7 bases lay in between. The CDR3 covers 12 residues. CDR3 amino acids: CASSGSSGELFF. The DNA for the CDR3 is TGTGCCAGCAGCGGCTCGTCCGGGGAGCTGTTTTTT.

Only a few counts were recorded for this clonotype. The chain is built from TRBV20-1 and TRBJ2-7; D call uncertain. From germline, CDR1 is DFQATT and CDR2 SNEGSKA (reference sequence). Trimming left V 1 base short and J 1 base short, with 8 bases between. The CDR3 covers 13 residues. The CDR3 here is CSARAARSYEQYF. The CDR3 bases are TGCAGTGCTAGAGCGGCCAGGTCCTACGAGCAGTACTTC.

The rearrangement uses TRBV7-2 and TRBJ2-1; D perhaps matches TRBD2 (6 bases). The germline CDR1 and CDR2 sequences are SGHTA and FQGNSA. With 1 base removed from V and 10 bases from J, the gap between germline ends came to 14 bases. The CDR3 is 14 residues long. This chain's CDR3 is CASSLGSWGLEQFF. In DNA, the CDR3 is TGTGCCAGCAGCTTAGGCTCTTGGGGACTCGAGCAGTTCTTC.

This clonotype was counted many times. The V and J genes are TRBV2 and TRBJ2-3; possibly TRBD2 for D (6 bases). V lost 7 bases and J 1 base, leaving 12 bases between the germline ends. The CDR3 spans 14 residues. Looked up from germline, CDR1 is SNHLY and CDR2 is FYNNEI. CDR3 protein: CASKEGGGTDTQYF. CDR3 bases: TGTGCCAGCAAAGAGGGCGGGGGCACAGATACGCAGTATTTT.

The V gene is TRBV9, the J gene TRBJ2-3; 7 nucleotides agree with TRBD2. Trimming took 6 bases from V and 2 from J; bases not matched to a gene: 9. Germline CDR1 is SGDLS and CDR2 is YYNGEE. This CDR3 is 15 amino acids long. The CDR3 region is CASTGGGQDTDTQYF. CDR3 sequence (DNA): TGTGCCAGCACGGGAGGCGGCCAGGACACAGATACGCAGTATTTT.

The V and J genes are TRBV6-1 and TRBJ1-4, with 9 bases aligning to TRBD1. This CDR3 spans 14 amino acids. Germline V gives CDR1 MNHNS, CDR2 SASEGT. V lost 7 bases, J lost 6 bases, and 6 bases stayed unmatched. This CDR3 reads CASNEQGADEKLFF. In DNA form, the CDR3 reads TGTGCCAGCAACGAACAGGGGGCGGATGAAAAACTGTTTTTT.

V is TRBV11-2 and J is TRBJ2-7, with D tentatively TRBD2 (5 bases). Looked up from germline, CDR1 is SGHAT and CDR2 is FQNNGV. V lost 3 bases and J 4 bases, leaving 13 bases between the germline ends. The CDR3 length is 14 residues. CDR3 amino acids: CASSFPPGKYEQYF. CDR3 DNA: TGTGCCAGCAGCTTCCCCCCCGGGAAATACGAGCAGTACTTC.

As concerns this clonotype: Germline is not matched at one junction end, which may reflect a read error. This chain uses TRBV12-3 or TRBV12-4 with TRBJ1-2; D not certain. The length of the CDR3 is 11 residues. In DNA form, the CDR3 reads TGTGCCAGCAGTAGGACCTATGGCTACGCCTTC. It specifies CASSRTYGYAF.

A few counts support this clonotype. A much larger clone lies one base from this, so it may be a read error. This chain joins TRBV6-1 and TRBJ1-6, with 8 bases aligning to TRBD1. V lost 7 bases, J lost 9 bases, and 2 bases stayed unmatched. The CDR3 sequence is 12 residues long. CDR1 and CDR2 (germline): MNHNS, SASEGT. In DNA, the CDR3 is TGTGCCAGCACGGACAGGGTTTCACCCCTCCACTTT. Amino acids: CASTDRVSPLHF.

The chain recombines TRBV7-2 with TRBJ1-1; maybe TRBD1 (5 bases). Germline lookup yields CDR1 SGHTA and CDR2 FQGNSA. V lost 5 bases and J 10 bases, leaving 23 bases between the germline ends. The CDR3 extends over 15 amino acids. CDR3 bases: TGTGCCAGCAGCGCTTCTTGGGGACCCCTCCAGATAGCTTTCTTT. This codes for CASSASWGPLQIAFF.